The sequence of this TCR beta chain was determined in a study of sequential checkpoint blockade in melanoma. Study-level background: DNA from 91 pretreatment tumor samples underwent TCRβ immunosequencing.

Study-level points and caveats: Patients with week-13 increases in T-cell fraction and clonality benefited about 30 times more often.

As concerns this clone: Its antigen remains unknown. At one of its ends the junction is not consistent with the germline gene, which may arise from a read error.

Assay used: immunoSEQ multiplex PCR; TCRdb lists only in-frame clones, some missing. Among several thousand clones listed, about 34% were seen once. Germline CDR1 is MNHGY and CDR2 is SAAAGT. The CDR3 has 13 residues. As to treatment: randomized to nivolumab then ipilimumab (arm A) or the reverse (arm B). The clonotype originates from a human donor with melanoma. V is TRBV6-8 and J is TRBJ1-2; maybe TRBD1 (6 bases). Sequences were derived from tumor tissue (inferred from file names), sampled from a patient given nivolumab and ipilimumab in sequence. CDR3 DNA: TGTGCCATCAGTCCACAGGGTCGGGATGGCTACACCTTC. Translating it yields CAISPQGRDGYTF.